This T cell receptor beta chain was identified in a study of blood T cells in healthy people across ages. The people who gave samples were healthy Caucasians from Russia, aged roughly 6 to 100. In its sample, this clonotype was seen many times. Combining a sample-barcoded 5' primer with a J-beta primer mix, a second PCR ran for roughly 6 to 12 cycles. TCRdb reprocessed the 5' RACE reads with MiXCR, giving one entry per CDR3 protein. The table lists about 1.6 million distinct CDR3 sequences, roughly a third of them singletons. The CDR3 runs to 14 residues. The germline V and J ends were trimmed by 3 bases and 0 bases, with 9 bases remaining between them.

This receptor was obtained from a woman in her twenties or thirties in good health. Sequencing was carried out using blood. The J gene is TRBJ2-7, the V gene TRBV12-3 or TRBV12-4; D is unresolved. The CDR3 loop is CASSFWGSSYEQYF. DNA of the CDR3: TGTGCCAGCAGTTTCTGGGGAAGCTCCTACGAGCAGTACTTC.